These 9 T cell receptor beta chains share one sample of origin, sequenced in a study of PD-L1 blockade in urothelial cancer. The table came from immunoSEQ multiplex PCR; TCRdb's copy has only in-frame clones and leaves some out. The data show around 40,000 clones, about 89% seen once. Sample: PBMCs, taken around atezolizumab (anti-PD-L1) treatment. These receptors came from a man between 60 and 75 years old with urothelial cancer.

The rearrangement uses TRBV7-8 and TRBJ2-7, with 11 bases lining up with TRBD2. V lost 5 bases, J lost 6 bases, and 6 bases stayed unmatched. This CDR3 has 14 amino acids. The germline V gene has CDR1 SGHVS and CDR2 FQNEAQ. The CDR3 DNA reads as TGTGCCAGCAGCGTTAGCGGGAGGGCGGGCGAGCAGTACTTC. Translation gives CASSVSGRAGEQYF.

V gene TRBV6-5 combines with J gene TRBJ1-5; no clear D. Germline lookup yields CDR1 MNHEY and CDR2 SVGAGI. The CDR3 has 15 residues. The V end was cut by 5 bases, the J end by 0 bases, with 11 bases between. CDR3 residues: CASSPRGYSNQPQHF. In DNA form, the CDR3 reads TGTGCCAGCAGTCCCCGAGGATATAGCAATCAGCCCCAGCATTTT.

This CDR3 reads CAISGPGVEDYGYTF. The CDR3 DNA reads as TGTGCCATCAGCGGCCCGGGGGTAGAAGACTATGGCTACACCTTC. The J gene is TRBJ1-2, the V gene TRBV10-3; D is possibly TRBD1 (5 bases). In germline, CDR1 is ENHRY, CDR2 SYGVKD. Trimming removed 6 bases at V and 3 bases at J, with 17 bases between. The CDR3 has 15 amino acids.

The CDR3, as DNA: TGTGCCAGCAGCTTAGCCGAGGGCTATGAGCAGTTCTTC. This gives the protein CASSLAEGYEQFF. The chain has TRBV11-3 and TRBJ2-1; D is possibly TRBD2 (5 bases). From germline, CDR1 is SGHNT and CDR2 YENEEA. Trimming stripped 1 base from V and 8 bases from J, with 9 bases between. The CDR3 consists of 13 residues.

The rearrangement links TRBV29-1 to TRBJ1-1; tentatively, D is TRBD1 (5 bases). Trimming took 4 bases from V and 0 from J, leaving 9 bases between them. The CDR3 has 13 amino acids. The V gene's germline CDR1 is SQVTM and CDR2 ANQGSEA. CDR3 nucleotides: TGCAGCGTTGCGACAGAGTTGAACACTGAAGCTTTCTTT. Translated: CSVATELNTEAFF.

For this clone: A read error may account for a junction end that differs from germline. The rearrangement joins TRBV6-1 to TRBJ2-7; possible D gene TRBD2, 5 bases. Looked up from germline, CDR1 is MNHNS and CDR2 is SASEGT. The CDR3 sequence is 15 residues long. CDR3 residues: CASSEGSAGTYEQYF. CDR3 nucleotides: TGTGCCAGCAGCGAAGGTTCGGCGGGTACCTACGAGCAGTACTTC.

The rearrangement joins TRBV18 to TRBJ2-7, with D perhaps TRBD1 (5 bases). The germline CDR1 and CDR2 sequences are KGHSH and LQKENI. This CDR3 contains 15 residues. V was cut by 4 bases and J by 2 bases, with 15 bases left in between. The CDR3 DNA follows: TGTGCCAGCTCACAAGGGGTGGATCGGGCCTACGAGCAGTACTTC. Protein product: CASSQGVDRAYEQYF. Supplemented by reference TRBV18 and TRBJ2-7, the full variable domain reads NAGVMQNPRHLVRRRGQEARLRCSPMKGHSHVYWYRQLPEEGLKFMVYLQKENIIDESGMPKERFSAEFPKEGPSILRIQQVVRGDSAAYFCASSQGVDRAYEQYFGPGTRLTVT.

The CDR3 reads CASSMTGGDEQYF. In DNA form, the CDR3 reads TGTGCCAGCAGTATGACAGGGGGCGACGAGCAGTACTTC. The chain uses TRBV6-5 and TRBJ2-7; 10 nucleotides line up with TRBD1. This CDR3 comprises 13 residues. Per germline, CDR1 MNHEY and CDR2 SVGAGI. V was clipped by 5 bases and J by 5 bases; unmatched bases: 3.

The gene calls are TRBV4-2 and TRBJ2-1; 9 bases agree with TRBD2. Germline CDR1 reads LGHNA; CDR2 reads YNFKEQ. Germline trimming cut 2 bases from V and 5 bases from J; bases unmatched to any gene: 7. The CDR3 is 16 amino acids. CDR3 amino acids: CASSQTLAGVNNEQFF. DNA of the CDR3: TGTGCCAGCAGCCAAACCTTAGCGGGGGTCAACAATGAGCAGTTCTTC.